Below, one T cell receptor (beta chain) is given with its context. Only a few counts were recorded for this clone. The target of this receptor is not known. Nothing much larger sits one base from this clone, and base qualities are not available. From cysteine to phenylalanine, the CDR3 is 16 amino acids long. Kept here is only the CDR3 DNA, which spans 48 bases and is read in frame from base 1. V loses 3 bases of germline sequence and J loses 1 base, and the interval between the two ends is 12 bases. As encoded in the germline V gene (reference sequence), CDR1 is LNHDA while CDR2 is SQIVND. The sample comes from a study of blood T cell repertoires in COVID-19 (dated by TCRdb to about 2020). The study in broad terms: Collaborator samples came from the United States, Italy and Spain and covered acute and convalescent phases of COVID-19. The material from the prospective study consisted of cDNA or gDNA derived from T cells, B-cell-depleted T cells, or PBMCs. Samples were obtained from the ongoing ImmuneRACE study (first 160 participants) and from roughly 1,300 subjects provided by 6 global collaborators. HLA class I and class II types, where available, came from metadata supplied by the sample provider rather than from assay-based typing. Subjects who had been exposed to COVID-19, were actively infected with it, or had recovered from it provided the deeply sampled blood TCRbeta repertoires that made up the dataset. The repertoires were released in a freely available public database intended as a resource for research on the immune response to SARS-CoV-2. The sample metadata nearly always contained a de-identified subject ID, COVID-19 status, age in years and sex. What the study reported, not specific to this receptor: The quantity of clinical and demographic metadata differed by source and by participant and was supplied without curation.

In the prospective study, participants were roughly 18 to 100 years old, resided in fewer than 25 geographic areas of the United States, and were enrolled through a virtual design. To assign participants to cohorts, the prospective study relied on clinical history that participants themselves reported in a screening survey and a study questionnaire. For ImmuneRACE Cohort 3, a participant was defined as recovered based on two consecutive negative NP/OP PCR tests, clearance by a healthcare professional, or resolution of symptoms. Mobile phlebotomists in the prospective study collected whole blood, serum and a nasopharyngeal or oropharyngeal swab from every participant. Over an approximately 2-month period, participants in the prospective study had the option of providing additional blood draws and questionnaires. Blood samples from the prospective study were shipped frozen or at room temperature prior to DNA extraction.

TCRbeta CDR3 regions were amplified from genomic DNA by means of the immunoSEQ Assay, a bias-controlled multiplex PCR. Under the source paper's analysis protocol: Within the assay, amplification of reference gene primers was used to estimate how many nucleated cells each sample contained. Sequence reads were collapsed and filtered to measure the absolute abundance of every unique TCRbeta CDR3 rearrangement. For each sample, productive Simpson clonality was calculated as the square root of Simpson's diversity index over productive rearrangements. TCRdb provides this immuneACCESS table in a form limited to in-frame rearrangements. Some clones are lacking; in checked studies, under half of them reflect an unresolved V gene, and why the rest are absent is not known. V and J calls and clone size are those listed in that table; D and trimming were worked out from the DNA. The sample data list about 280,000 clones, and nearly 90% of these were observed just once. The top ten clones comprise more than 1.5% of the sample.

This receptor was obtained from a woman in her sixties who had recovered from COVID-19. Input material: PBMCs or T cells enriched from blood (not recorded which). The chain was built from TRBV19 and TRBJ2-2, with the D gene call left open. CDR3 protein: CASSMAATLNTGELFF. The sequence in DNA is TGTGCCAGTAGTATGGCAGCGACCTTGAACACCGGGGAGCTGTTTTTT.